This paragraph reports one T cell receptor beta chain. The sample comes from a study of long-term antiretroviral therapy in people with HIV. Germline V lookup: CDR1 MNHEY, CDR2 SMNVEV (reference sequence). J was trimmed by 6 bases and V by 3 bases; bases with no gene match: 11. The CDR3 length is 17 residues. They ran version v3.0 of the immunoSEQ assay at survey level. Assay: immunoSEQ multiplex PCR; the TCRdb copy retains only in-frame clones and omits some. The sample holds under 30,000 clones, around 92% seen once. Donors each had at least one pre-ART PBMC sample and at least two post-ART ones. The input for sequencing was unsorted PBMCs, taken more than 7.1 years after starting antiretroviral therapy. This receptor was obtained from a man in his fifties with HIV. The chain is built from TRBV27 and TRBJ1-6; 7 bases are a match to TRBD1. The CDR3 spells CASSFTGTDMSNSPLHF. CDR3 bases: TGTGCCAGCAGTTTTACTGGGACAGATATGAGTAATTCACCCCTCCACTTT.